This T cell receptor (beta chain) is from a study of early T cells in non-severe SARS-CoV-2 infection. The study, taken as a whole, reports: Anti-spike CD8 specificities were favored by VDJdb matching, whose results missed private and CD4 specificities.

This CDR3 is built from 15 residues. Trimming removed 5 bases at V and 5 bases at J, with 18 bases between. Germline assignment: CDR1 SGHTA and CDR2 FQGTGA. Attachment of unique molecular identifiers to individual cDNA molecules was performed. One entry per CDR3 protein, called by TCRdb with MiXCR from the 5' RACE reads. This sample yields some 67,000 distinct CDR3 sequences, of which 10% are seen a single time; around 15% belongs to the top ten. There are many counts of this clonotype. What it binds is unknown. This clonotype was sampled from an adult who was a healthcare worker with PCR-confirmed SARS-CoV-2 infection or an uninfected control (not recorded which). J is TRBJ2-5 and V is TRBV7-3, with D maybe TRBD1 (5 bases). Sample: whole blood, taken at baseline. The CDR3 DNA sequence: TGTGCCAGCAGCCCGCAAGGACACAAATCCGAGACCCAGTACTTC. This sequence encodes CASSPQGHKSETQYF.